This T cell receptor (beta chain) was profiled in a study of shared T cell receptors in the human thymus. Measured with immunoSEQ multiplex PCR; TCRdb has only the in-frame clones, and not every one. The data show roughly 560,000 clones, 75% to 80% seen once. Germline CDR1 and CDR2: MNHEY and SMNVEV (reference sequence). Trimming took 6 bases from V and 2 from J; bases not matched to a gene: 8. The CDR3 has 15 residues. The sample was also linked to a second study, of human thymus T cells. According to that study: Corrective surgery for congenital heart defects was being performed on the healthy Finnish infants who were the donors. Corrective heart surgery yielded the resections from which the thymus tissue came. Among thymic and blood repertoires, usage of V and J genes appeared biased.

The source is a boy in the first two years of life with a congenital heart defect. The chain is built from TRBV27 and TRBJ2-7; TRBD1 agrees at 9 bases. Input material: thymocytes. CDR3 in amino acids: CASSPMGQGTYEQYF. The CDR3 DNA reads as TGTGCCAGCAGCCCCATGGGACAGGGAACCTACGAGCAGTACTTC.